The 26 T cell receptor beta chains in this list originate from one sample, sequenced in a study of shared T cell receptors in the human thymus. Method: immunoSEQ multiplex PCR; TCRdb's copy keeps in-frame clones and lacks some. The data contain roughly 500,000 clones, roughly 74% of them singletons. The same specimen was also included in a second study, on human thymus T cells.

The sample taken for sequencing was thymocytes. These receptors originate from a boy younger than two with a congenital heart defect.

The V and J genes are TRBV18 and TRBJ1-1; TRBD1 matches at 9 bases. The V segment lost 4 bases and the J segment 5 bases; nucleotides outside the gene matches: 8. The CDR3 totals 15 residues. The germline V gene has CDR1 KGHSH and CDR2 LQKENI. The CDR3 reads CASSHSDRGGTEAFF. CDR3 coding DNA: TGTGCCAGCTCACACTCGGACAGGGGCGGAACTGAAGCTTTCTTT. Drawing the rest from reference TRBV18 and TRBJ1-1, the complete variable domain is NAGVMQNPRHLVRRRGQEARLRCSPMKGHSHVYWYRQLPEEGLKFMVYLQKENIIDESGMPKERFSAEFPKEGPSILRIQQVVRGDSAAYFCASSHSDRGGTEAFFGQGTRLTVV.

The V call is TRBV7-6, the J call TRBJ2-5; 14 bases line up with TRBD2. The J call is in doubt because the DNA end fits TRBJ2-7 better. The germline gives CDR1 SGHVS, CDR2 FNYEAQ. CDR3 length equals 19 residues. CDR3 coding DNA: TGTGCCAGCAGCCCTGAGTCCCGGACTAGCGGGAGGCTAACCTACGAGCAGTACTTC. This encodes CASSPESRTSGRLTYEQYF.

The chain joins TRBV10-2 to TRBJ2-3; 9 bases agree with TRBD2. Germline V gene sequence: CDR1 WSHSY, CDR2 SAAADI. The V gene end was trimmed by 6 bases and the J gene end by 4 bases; junction bases not matched to a gene: 8. CDR3 size: 15 residues. This chain's CDR3 is CASRGSSGRPDTQYF. CDR3 DNA sequence: TGCGCCAGCAGAGGCTCCAGCGGGAGGCCAGATACGCAGTATTTT.

This chain joins TRBV1 and TRBJ1-1; the tabulated D call, TRBD1, remains unverified against the DNA. TRBV1 is listed as a pseudogene. The CDR3 runs 12 residues. The CDR3 DNA is TGCACCAGCTCAGGGATGAACACTGAAGCTTTCTTT. Amino acids: CTSSGMNTEAFF.

This clone was detected a few times. The rearrangement links TRBV6-6 to TRBJ2-7; D is perhaps TRBD2 (6 bases). Germline values: CDR1 MNHNY, CDR2 SVGAGI (reference sequence). The CDR3 is 12 residues long. V lost 6 bases to trimming and J lost 7 bases, with 13 bases between them. As DNA, the CDR3 is TGTGCCAGCAGGGGACTCCGAGGGGAGCAGTACTTC. This gives the protein CASRGLRGEQYF.

This chain joins TRBV20-1 and TRBJ1-1; no reliable D call. Germline V lookup: CDR1 DFQATT, CDR2 SNEGSKA (reference sequence). This CDR3 is 10 amino acids long. This CDR3 reads CSLMATEAFF. The CDR3 nucleotides are TGCAGCCTGATGGCCACTGAAGCTTTCTTT.

The gene calls are TRBV12-5 and TRBJ2-7, with D perhaps matching TRBD1 (8 bases). V was trimmed by 3 bases and J by 5 bases, leaving 17 bases between them. The CDR3 has 15 amino acids. Germline CDR1 reads LGHNT; CDR2 reads FRNRAP. In DNA, the CDR3 is TGTGCTAGTGGTTTCGGACAGGGAGGGGAGAACGAGCAGTACTTC. Amino acids: CASGFGQGGENEQYF.

A few counts support this clone. This chain links TRBV15 with TRBJ2-3, with 8 bases that match TRBD2. Losses at the gene ends were 0 bases for V and 4 bases for J; bases not matched to a gene: 12. The length of the CDR3 is 18 residues. Germline CDR1 is LNHNV and CDR2 is YYDKDF (reference sequence). CDR3 sequence reads: CATSRDQLEREISDTQYF. DNA of the CDR3: TGTGCCACCAGCAGAGACCAACTCGAGCGGGAGATCTCAGATACGCAGTATTTT.

This clone has just a few counts. The chain has TRBV19 and TRBJ2-3; the match to TRBD1 covers 7 bases. Per the germline V gene, CDR1 is LNHDA and CDR2 is SQIVND (reference sequence). The CDR3 spans 15 residues. V gave up 6 bases and J gave up 0 bases; unmatched junction bases: 6. The CDR3 reads CASSPGTASTDTQYF. The CDR3 DNA reads as TGTGCCAGTAGCCCCGGGACAGCCAGCACAGATACGCAGTATTTT.

The gene calls are TRBV5-6 and TRBJ2-1, with 9 bases matching TRBD2. The CDR3 has 14 residues. The germline V gene has CDR1 SGHDT and CDR2 YYEEEE. Unmatched junction bases numbered 3, after V lost 3 bases and J lost 5 bases. The CDR3 loop is CASSSRTSDNEQFF. CDR3 bases: TGTGCCAGCAGCTCGCGGACTAGCGACAATGAGCAGTTCTTC.

This CDR3 reads CASSATLRTGWGEKLFF. DNA of the CDR3: TGCGCCAGCAGTGCCACTTTAAGGACAGGGTGGGGTGAAAAACTGTTTTTT. V gene TRBV10-1 combines with J gene TRBJ1-4; 8 positions agree with TRBD1. Germline V gene lookup returns CDR1 WNHNN and CDR2 SYGVQD (reference sequence). With V trimmed by 4 bases and J by 7 bases, 14 bases remained unmatched. The CDR3 covers 17 residues.

This chain joins TRBV30 and TRBJ1-5; D ambiguous. V shed 1 base and J shed 5 bases, with 6 bases lying between them. This CDR3 has 12 amino acids. In germline, CDR1 is GTSNPN, CDR2 SVGIG (reference sequence). This chain's CDR3 is CAWSGLYQPQHF. Written as DNA, the CDR3 is TGTGCCTGGAGTGGACTATATCAGCCCCAGCATTTT.

The chain recombines TRBV9 with TRBJ2-1; 15 positions agree with TRBD2. The CDR3 has 17 amino acids. Germline V gene data show CDR1 as SGDLS and CDR2 as YYNGEE. After removal of 0 bases from V and 7 bases from J, the junction contained 5 bases not matched to a gene. The CDR3 here is CASSVERGTSGRNEQFF. CDR3 nucleotides: TGTGCCAGCAGCGTAGAGAGGGGGACTAGCGGGAGGAATGAGCAGTTCTTC.

The chain employs TRBV25-1 and TRBJ2-7, with D possibly TRBD2 on 7 matching bases. The germline V and J ends were trimmed by 4 bases and 2 bases, with 24 bases remaining between them. Germline CDR1 and CDR2: MGHDK and SYGVNS. The CDR3 is 18 amino acids. DNA for the CDR3: TGTGCCAGCAGTGGGGAGGGACACGAAGTCGAGCGGCCCTACGAGCAGTACTTC. It specifies CASSGEGHEVERPYEQYF.

The chain is built from TRBV19 and TRBJ2-7; 8 positions agree with TRBD1. Germline CDR1 and CDR2: LNHDA and SQIVND (reference sequence). CDR3 size: 12 residues. After removal of 5 bases from V and 10 bases from J, the junction contained 7 bases not matched to a gene. The CDR3 DNA reads TGTGCCAGTAGTTCTCGGGACAGGATTCAGTACTTC. As protein: CASSSRDRIQYF. The whole variable domain, filled in from reference TRBV19 and TRBJ2-7, reads DGGITQSPKYLFRKEGQNVTLSCEQNLNHDAMYWYRQDPGQGLRLIYYSQIVNDFQKGDIAEGYSVSREKKESFPLTVTSAQKNPTAFYLCASSSRDRIQYFGPGTRLTVT.

The gene calls are TRBV28 and TRBJ2-7, with TRBD1 matching 8 bases. V shed 1 base, J shed 3 bases, and the junction held 8 bases outside the gene matches. This CDR3 is built from 16 residues. CDR1 is MDHEN, CDR2 SYDVKM, per germline. The CDR3 DNA follows: TGTGCCAGCAGTTTATCGGGGCCAGGGGGCATCTACGAGCAGTACTTC. Its protein is CASSLSGPGGIYEQYF.

As to this clone: This specimen includes other DNA sequences encoding the same CDR3. This chain connects TRBV6-1 to TRBJ2-7; 12 positions match TRBD1. Germline V gene lookup returns CDR1 MNHNS and CDR2 SASEGT. Losses at the gene ends were 2 bases for V and 3 bases for J; bases not matched to a gene: 14. The CDR3 loop spans 19 amino acids. CDR3 nucleotide sequence: TGTGCCAGCAGTGAACGGGACAGGGGGCTGGGGGACGGGAGCTACGAGCAGTACTTC. This gives the protein CASSERDRGLGDGSYEQYF.

The chain joins TRBV27 to TRBJ1-5; D ambiguous. Germline CDR1 and CDR2: MNHEY and SMNVEV (reference sequence). The CDR3 runs to 14 residues. The V gene lost 6 bases and the J gene lost 0 bases, with 9 bases spanning the gap. CDR3 nucleotide sequence: TGTGCCAGCAGCCCCTGTTATAGCAATCAGCCCCAGCATTTT. Encoded protein: CASSPCYSNQPQHF.

The gene calls are TRBV2 and TRBJ2-1; TRBD2 matches at 9 bases. The germline V gene has CDR1 SNHLY and CDR2 FYNNEI. The V segment lost 0 bases and the J segment 6 bases; nucleotides outside the gene matches: 9. The CDR3 is 17 residues long. The CDR3 region is CASSEAVGLARRNEQFF. Written as DNA, the CDR3 is TGTGCCAGCAGTGAAGCGGTCGGACTAGCGCGTCGCAATGAGCAGTTCTTC.

The chain joins TRBV18 to TRBJ2-5; no reliable D call. V was clipped by 8 bases and J by 3 bases, with 4 bases between them. The CDR3 sequence is 10 residues long. Germline V gene data show CDR1 as KGHSH and CDR2 as LQKENI. The CDR3 DNA sequence: TGTGCCAGCCCCAAAGAGACCCAGTACTTC. Amino acids: CASPKETQYF.

This clone has just one count. The genes are TRBV30 and TRBJ1-4; 12 bases are shared with TRBD1. Germline CDR1 reads GTSNPN; CDR2 reads SVGIG (reference sequence). The CDR3 spans 17 residues. Trimming cost V 1 base and J 8 bases; bases outside gene matches: 11. The chain's CDR3 is CAWSATGTGGRKEKLFF. The CDR3 nucleotides read TGTGCCTGGAGTGCAACCGGGACAGGGGGCAGAAAGGAAAAACTGTTTTTT. The complete variable domain, with remaining parts taken from reference TRBV30 and TRBJ1-4, reads SQTIHQWPATLVQPVGSPLSLECTVEGTSNPNLYWYRQAAGRGLQLLFYSVGIGQISSEVPQNLSASRPQDRQFILSSKKLLLSDSGFYLCAWSATGTGGRKEKLFFGSGTQLSVL.

The J gene is TRBJ2-7, the V gene TRBV4-2; a weak D match, TRBD1 (6 bases). Per germline, CDR1 LGHNA and CDR2 YNFKEQ. The CDR3 covers 19 residues. Trimming stripped 4 bases from V and 0 bases from J, with 25 bases between. CDR3 in amino acids: CASSPRSQVRRGLSYEQYF. CDR3 coding DNA: TGTGCCAGCAGCCCAAGATCTCAGGTACGCAGGGGCCTCTCCTACGAGCAGTACTTC.

The rearrangement links TRBV11-3 to TRBJ2-5; D is uncertain. This CDR3 has 13 residues. With 5 bases removed from V and 5 bases from J, the gap between germline ends came to 12 bases. Germline values: CDR1 SGHNT, CDR2 YENEEA. CDR3 loop: CASSDDSPETQYF. The CDR3 DNA is TGTGCCAGCAGCGATGACTCCCCCGAGACCCAGTACTTC. The full variable domain, completed using reference TRBV11-3 and TRBJ2-5, is EAGVVQSPRYKIIEKKQPVAFWCNPISGHNTLYWYLQNLGQGPELLIRYENEEAVDDSQLPKDRFSAERLKGVDSTLKIQPAELGDSAVYLCASSDDSPETQYFGPGTRLLVL.

This clone came up a few times. This chain uses TRBV6-1 with TRBJ1-3, with a tentative D call TRBD1 (5 bases). Germline-derived CDR1 and CDR2 are MNHNS and SASEGT. Deletions cut 6 bases from V and 2 bases from J, with 11 bases between. The CDR3 extends over 14 amino acids. The CDR3 spells CASSRDSAGNTIYF. The CDR3 DNA sequence: TGTGCCAGCAGCAGAGACAGTGCTGGAAACACCATATATTTT.

This clone was picked up one time. The rearrangement uses TRBV4-2 and TRBJ2-7; 9 nucleotides line up with TRBD2. V shed 0 bases and J 7 bases; nucleotides not matched to a gene: 13. Germline V gene lookup returns CDR1 LGHNA and CDR2 YNFKEQ. The CDR3 spans 17 residues. The CDR3 loop reads CASSQDILAGTGSEQYF. CDR3 nucleotide sequence: TGTGCCAGCAGCCAAGATATCCTAGCGGGAACGGGCTCTGAGCAGTACTTC.

The CDR3 coding sequence is TGCGCCAGCAGCCAGACGACAGGTGAGAATCAGCCCCAGCATTTT. This sequence encodes CASSQTTGENQPQHF. The chain carries TRBV4-1 and TRBJ1-5; TRBD1 is a possible D gene (6 bases). Germline-derived CDR1 and CDR2 are MGHRA and YSYEKL. The CDR3 sequence is 15 residues long. Deletions cut 3 bases from V and 4 bases from J, with 13 bases between.